The next 11 T cell receptor beta chains were all read from a single sample in a study of cytomegalovirus exposure and HLA in healthy donors. This PCR relied on a set of 60 Vbeta primers and 13 Jbeta primers. Produced via immunoSEQ multiplex PCR; TCRdb's table is partial and in-frame only. The sample has about 160,000 clones, just under 80% seen once. Sequencing was performed on PBMCs. The receptors here all came from a man younger than 35 in good health and CMV-seropositive.

This clone was seen only once. V is TRBV6-5 and J is TRBJ1-5; no clear D. With 6 bases removed from V and 0 bases from J, the gap between germline ends came to 6 bases. Germline CDR1 MNHEY, CDR2 SVGAGI. The CDR3 length is 13 residues. CDR3 loop: CASSRDSNQPQHF. CDR3 DNA sequence: TGTGCCAGCAGCCGGGATAGCAATCAGCCCCAGCATTTT.

The chain joins TRBV5-6 to TRBJ2-1, with 8 bases aligning to TRBD2. The trim removed 4 bases at V and 2 bases at J, leaving 8 bases unmatched. Per the germline V gene, CDR1 is SGHDT and CDR2 is YYEEEE. The CDR3 runs 16 residues. In DNA form, the CDR3 reads TGTGCCAGCAGCCTCAGCGGGAGTGGGCCCTACAATGAGCAGTTCTTC. Translating it yields CASSLSGSGPYNEQFF.

CDR3 sequence: CASSMGQNTQYF. CDR3 sequence (DNA): TGTGCCAGCAGCATGGGACAGAATACGCAGTATTTT. The chain uses TRBV5-6 and TRBJ2-3, with 7 bases fitting TRBD1. Germline CDR1 and CDR2: SGHDT and YYEEEE. This CDR3 contains 12 residues. V lost 4 bases, J lost 7 bases, and 3 bases stayed unmatched.

This clone appeared a few times. CDR3 protein: CASSKGGTDTQYF. The CDR3 bases are TGTGCCAGCAGCAAAGGAGGCACAGATACGCAGTATTTT. V usage is TRBV21-1 and J usage is TRBJ2-3; the listed D gene, TRBD2, was not tested against the DNA. TRBV21-1 is shown as a pseudogene. The CDR3 consists of 13 residues.

This rearrangement joins TRBV2 to TRBJ2-7; TRBD1 agrees at 8 bases. Germline V gives CDR1 SNHLY, CDR2 FYNNEI. CDR3 length: 12 residues. V lost 8 bases and J lost 2; bases outside the gene matches: 2. CDR3 nucleotide sequence: TGTGCCAGCCGGACAGGGACCTACGAGCAGTACTTC. Translating it yields CASRTGTYEQYF.

There are a few counts of this clone. The chain recombines TRBV30 with TRBJ1-1; D gene unclear. The germline gives CDR1 GTSNPN, CDR2 SVGIG (reference sequence). V was shortened by 0 bases and J by 7 bases, with 12 bases between the two germline ends. The CDR3 length is 13 residues. As DNA, the CDR3 is TGTGCCTGGAGTGTAACGGTTTACAGTGAAGCTTTCTTT. It is translated as CAWSVTVYSEAFF.

This chain links TRBV7-3 with TRBJ2-2; 7 bases align to TRBD1. V gave up 5 bases and J gave up 1 base; unmatched junction bases: 7. The CDR3 consists of 16 residues. The germline V gene encodes CDR1 SGHTA and CDR2 FQGTGA. As DNA, the CDR3 is TGTGCCAGCAGCGGAACGGCAGGGGGGAACACCGGGGAGCTGTTTTTT. Protein product: CASSGTAGGNTGELFF.

This clone was counted a single time. This rearrangement joins TRBV29-1 to TRBJ2-1; D might be TRBD2 (7 bases). Trimming cost V 3 bases and J 0 bases, with 21 bases left between them. CDR1 and CDR2 (germline): SQVTM, ANQGSEA. CDR3 length equals 18 residues. The CDR3 sequence is CSVDPGAGGGSSYNEQFF. The CDR3 DNA sequence: TGCAGCGTTGACCCTGGGGCTGGGGGCGGGAGCTCCTACAATGAGCAGTTCTTC.

This clone was seen only a few times. The V and J genes are TRBV5-6 and TRBJ1-1; D is ambiguous. The CDR3 has 13 amino acids. CDR1 SGHDT and CDR2 YYEEEE come from the germline V gene. Between the trimmed V and J ends, which lost 3 bases and 1 base, there was a span of 7 bases. The CDR3 DNA sequence: TGTGCCAGCAGCTCGGAGGGGAACACTGAAGCTTTCTTT. Translated: CASSSEGNTEAFF.

V usage is TRBV7-2 and J usage is TRBJ2-3; D is undetermined. Trimming pared 7 bases from V and 5 bases from J, leaving 10 bases between. CDR1 and CDR2 from the germline V gene are SGHTA and FQGNSA. This CDR3 is built from 12 residues. CDR3 sequence reads: CASTNREDTQYF. The CDR3 bases are TGTGCCAGCACCAACCGAGAAGATACGCAGTATTTT.

The genes are TRBV19 and TRBJ1-2, with 8 bases identical to TRBD1. CDR3 length equals 17 residues. The V gene's germline CDR1 is LNHDA and CDR2 SQIVND (reference sequence). V lost 4 bases, J lost 0 bases, and 10 bases stayed unmatched. CDR3 sequence (DNA): TGTGCCAGTAGTACGGCCCCGACAGGGGCTGCTAACTATGGCTACACCTTC. This gives the protein CASSTAPTGAANYGYTF.